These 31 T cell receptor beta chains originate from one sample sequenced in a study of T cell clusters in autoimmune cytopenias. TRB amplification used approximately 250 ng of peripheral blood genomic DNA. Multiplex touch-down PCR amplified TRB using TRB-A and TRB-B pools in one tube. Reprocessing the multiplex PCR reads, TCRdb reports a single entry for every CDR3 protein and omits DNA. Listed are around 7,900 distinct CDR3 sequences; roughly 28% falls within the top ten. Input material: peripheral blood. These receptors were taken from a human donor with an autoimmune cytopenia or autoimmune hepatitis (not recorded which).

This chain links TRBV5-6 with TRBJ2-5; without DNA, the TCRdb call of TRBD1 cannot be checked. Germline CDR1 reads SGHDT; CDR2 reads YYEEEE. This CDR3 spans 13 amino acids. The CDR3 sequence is CASSLTGGETQYF.

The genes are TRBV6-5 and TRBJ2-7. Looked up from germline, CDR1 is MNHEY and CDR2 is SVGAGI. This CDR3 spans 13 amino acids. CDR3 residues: CASSYQEADEQYF.

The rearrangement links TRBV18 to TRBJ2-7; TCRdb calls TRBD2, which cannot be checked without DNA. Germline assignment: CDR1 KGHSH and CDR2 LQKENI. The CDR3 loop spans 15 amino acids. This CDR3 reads CASSPSSGQSYEQYF.

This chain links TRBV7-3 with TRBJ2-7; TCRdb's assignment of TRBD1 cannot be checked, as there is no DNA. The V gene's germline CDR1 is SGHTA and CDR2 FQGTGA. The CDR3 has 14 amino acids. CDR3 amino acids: CASSLAGQGNEQFF.

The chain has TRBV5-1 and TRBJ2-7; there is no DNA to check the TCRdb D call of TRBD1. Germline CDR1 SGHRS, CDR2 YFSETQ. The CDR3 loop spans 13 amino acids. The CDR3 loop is CASSGTGGSEQYF. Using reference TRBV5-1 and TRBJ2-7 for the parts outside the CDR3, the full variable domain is KAGVTQTPRYLIKTRGQQVTLSCSPISGHRSVSWYQQTPGQGLQFLFEYFSETQRNKGNFPGRFSGRQFSNSRSEMNVSTLELGDSALYLCASSGTGGSEQYFGPGTRLTVT.

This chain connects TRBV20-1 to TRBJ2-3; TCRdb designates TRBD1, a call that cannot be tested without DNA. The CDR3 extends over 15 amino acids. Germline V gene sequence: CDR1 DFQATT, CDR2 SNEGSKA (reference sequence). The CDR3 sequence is CSARRGGGSTDTQYF.

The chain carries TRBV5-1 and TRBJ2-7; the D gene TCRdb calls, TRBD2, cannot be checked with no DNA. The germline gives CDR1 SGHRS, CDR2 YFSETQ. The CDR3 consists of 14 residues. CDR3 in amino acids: CASSLEGQSYEQYF.

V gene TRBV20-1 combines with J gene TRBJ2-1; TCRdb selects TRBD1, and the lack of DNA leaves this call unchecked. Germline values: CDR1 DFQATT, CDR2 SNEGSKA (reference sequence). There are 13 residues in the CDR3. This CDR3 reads CSALRLGANEQFF.

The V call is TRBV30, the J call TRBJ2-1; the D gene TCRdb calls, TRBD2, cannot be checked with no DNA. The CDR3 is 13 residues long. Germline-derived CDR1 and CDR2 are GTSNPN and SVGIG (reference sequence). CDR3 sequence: CAWSVGLRGEQFF.

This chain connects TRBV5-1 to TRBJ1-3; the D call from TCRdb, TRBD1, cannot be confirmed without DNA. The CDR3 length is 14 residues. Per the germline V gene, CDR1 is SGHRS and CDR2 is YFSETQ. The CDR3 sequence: CASSLSGTGNTIYF.

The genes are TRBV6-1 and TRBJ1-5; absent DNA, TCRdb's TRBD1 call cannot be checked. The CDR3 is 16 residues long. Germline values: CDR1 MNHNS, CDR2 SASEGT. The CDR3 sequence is CASSEAAGQGNQPQHF.

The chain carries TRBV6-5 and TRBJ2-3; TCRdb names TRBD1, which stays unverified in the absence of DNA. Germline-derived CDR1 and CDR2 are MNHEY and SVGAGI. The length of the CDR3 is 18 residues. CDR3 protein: CASSLLTGTGGFGDTQYF.

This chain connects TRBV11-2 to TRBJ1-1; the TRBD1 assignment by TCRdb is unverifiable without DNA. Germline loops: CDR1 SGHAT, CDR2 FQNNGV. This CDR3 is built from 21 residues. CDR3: CASSQEKGGPGMGNQNTEAFF.

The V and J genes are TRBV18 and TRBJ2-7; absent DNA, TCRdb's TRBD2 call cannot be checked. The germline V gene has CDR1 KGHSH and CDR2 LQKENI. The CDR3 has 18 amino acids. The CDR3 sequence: CASSPYTGLAGGSYEQYF.

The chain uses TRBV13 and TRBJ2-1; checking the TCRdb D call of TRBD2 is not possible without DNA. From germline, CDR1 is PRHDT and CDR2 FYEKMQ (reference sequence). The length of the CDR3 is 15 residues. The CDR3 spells CASSERGLGLNEQFF.

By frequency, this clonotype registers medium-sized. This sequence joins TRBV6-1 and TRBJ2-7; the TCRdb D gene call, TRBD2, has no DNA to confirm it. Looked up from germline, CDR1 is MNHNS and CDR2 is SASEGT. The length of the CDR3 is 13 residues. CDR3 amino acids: CASSPRAAYEQYF.

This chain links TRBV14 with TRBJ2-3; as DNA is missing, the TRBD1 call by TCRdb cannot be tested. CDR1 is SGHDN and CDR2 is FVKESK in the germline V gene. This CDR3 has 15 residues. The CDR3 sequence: CASSQLGQGMDTQYF.

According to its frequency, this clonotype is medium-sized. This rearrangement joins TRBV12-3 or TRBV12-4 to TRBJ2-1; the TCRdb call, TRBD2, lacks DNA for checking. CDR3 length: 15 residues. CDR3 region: CASSLSSLGVNEQFF.

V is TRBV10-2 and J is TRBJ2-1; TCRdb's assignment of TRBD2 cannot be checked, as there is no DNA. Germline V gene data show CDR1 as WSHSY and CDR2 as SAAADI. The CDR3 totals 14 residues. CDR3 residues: CASMGSSGRGEQFF.

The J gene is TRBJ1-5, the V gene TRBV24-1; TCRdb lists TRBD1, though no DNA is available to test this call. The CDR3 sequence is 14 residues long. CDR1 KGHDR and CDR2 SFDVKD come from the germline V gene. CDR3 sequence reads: CATSDFRVNQPQHF.

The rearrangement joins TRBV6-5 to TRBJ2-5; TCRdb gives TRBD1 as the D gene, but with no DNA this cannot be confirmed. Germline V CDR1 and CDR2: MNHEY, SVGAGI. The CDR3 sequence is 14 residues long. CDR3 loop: CAISRGTGQETQYF.

The CDR3: CASSEAAWTASYEQYF. The chain uses TRBV6-1 and TRBJ2-7; TCRdb calls TRBD1, which cannot be checked without DNA. The CDR3 spans 16 residues. Germline CDR1 reads MNHNS; CDR2 reads SASEGT.

The CDR3 protein is CASSEGFGSPLHF. The chain links TRBV6-1 to TRBJ1-6. Germline V gene lookup returns CDR1 MNHNS and CDR2 SASEGT. The length of the CDR3 is 13 residues.

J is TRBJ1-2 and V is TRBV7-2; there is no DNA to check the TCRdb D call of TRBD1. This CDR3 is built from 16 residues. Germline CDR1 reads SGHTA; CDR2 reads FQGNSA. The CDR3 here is CASSLAPAGVQYGYTF.

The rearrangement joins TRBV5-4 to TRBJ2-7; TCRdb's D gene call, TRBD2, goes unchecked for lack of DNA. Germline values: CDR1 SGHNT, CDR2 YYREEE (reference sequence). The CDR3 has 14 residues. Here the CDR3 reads CASSFGREGREQYF.

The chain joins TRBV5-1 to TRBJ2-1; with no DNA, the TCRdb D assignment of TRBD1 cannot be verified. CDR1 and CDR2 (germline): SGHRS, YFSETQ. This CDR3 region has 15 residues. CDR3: CASSLGGGMYNEQFF. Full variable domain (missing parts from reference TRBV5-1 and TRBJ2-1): KAGVTQTPRYLIKTRGQQVTLSCSPISGHRSVSWYQQTPGQGLQFLFEYFSETQRNKGNFPGRFSGRQFSNSRSEMNVSTLELGDSALYLCASSLGGGMYNEQFFGPGTRLTVL.

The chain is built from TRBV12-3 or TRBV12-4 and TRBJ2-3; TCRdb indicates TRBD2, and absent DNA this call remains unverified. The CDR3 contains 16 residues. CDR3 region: CASSRVRGQRTDTQYF.

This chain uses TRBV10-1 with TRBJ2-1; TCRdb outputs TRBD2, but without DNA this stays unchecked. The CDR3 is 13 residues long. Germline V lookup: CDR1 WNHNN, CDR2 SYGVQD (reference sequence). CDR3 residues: CASSDTAAGEQFF.

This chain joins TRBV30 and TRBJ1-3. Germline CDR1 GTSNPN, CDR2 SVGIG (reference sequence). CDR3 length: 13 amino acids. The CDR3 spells CAWGNQRGNTIYF. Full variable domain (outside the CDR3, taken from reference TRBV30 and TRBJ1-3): SQTIHQWPATLVQPVGSPLSLECTVEGTSNPNLYWYRQAAGRGLQLLFYSVGIGQISSEVPQNLSASRPQDRQFILSSKKLLLSDSGFYLCAWGNQRGNTIYFGEGSWLTVV.

This chain's CDR3 is CSAGREGDEQFF. This chain joins TRBV20-1 and TRBJ2-1; as DNA is missing, the TRBD1 call by TCRdb cannot be tested. The germline CDR1 and CDR2 sequences are DFQATT and SNEGSKA (reference sequence). This CDR3 region has 12 residues.

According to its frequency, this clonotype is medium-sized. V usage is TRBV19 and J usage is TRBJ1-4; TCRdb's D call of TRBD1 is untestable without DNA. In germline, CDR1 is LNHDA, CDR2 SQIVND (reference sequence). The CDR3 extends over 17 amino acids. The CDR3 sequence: CASSMMRGQGTNEKLFF.